The TCR beta chain under discussion was sequenced for a study of CD8+CD57+ T cells in acquired aplastic anemia. Study background: Sorted CD4+ and CD8+ cell DNA averaged approximately 3.2 ug. Some 11 million reads, on average, were obtained for CD4+ cells from healthy donors. Study-level points and caveats: Comparison of patients with controls identified around 31 shared CD8+ CDR3 sequences.

Unmatched junction bases numbered 13, after V lost 3 bases and J lost 1 base. The germline CDR1 and CDR2 sequences are DFQATT and SNEGSKA (reference sequence). The CDR3 extends over 19 amino acids. Regarding this clonotype: Antigen specificity is unknown. A much larger clonotype is one base distant, so this may be a read error.

Profiles of TCR beta VDJ and CDR3 were generated from a genomic DNA template. Each CDR3 protein is one row after TCRdb ran MiXCR on the reads. In the table there are 150,000 to 200,000 distinct CDR3 sequences, 35% to 55% of which are singletons. The sequenced material came from sorted CD4+, CD8+, or CD8+CD57+ T cells (not recorded which) from PBMCs. This TCR was sampled from a human donor in good health. V and J are TRBV20-1 and TRBJ2-2; 11 bases are shared with TRBD2. The CDR3 loop is CSARRVPKGLAENTGELFF. The CDR3 region has the DNA TGCAGTGCTAGGCGTGTACCCAAGGGACTAGCGGAGAACACCGGGGAGCTGTTTTTT.